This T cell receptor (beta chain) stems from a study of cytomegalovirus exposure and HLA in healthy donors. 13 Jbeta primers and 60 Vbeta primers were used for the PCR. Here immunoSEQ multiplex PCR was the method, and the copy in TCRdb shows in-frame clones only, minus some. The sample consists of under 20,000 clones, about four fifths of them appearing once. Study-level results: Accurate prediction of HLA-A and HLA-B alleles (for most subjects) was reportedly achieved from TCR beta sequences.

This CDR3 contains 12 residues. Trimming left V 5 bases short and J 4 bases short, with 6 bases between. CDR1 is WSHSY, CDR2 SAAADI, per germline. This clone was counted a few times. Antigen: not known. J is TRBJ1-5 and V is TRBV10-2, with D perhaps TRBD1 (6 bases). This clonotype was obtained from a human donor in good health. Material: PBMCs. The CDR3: CASSQGNQPQHF. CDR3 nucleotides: TGCGCCAGCAGTCAGGGGAATCAGCCCCAGCATTTT.